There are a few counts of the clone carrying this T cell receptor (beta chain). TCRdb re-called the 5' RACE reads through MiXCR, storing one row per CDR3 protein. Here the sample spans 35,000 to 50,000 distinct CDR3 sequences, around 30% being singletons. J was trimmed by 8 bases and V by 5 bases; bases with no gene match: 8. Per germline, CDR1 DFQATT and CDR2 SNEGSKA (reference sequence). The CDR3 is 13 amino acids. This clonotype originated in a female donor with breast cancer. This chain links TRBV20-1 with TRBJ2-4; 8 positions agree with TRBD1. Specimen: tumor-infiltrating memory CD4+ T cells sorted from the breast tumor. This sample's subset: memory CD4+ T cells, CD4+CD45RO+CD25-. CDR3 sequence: CSAVPTGEDIQYF. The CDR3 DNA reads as TGCAGTGCTGTACCGACAGGGGAGGACATTCAGTACTTC.